This T cell receptor (beta chain) emerged from a study of cytomegalovirus exposure and HLA in healthy donors. TCRdb's table, derived via immunoSEQ multiplex PCR, lists solely in-frame clones and lacks some. There are more than 55,000 clones in the sample; roughly 90% occur only once, and approximately 1.2% lies in the top ten. Findings and caveats of the study: Generally TCR sequences proved uncommon, though certain public TCRs appeared in numerous donors. Specificity for CMV antigens was confirmed in vitro for a few of the CMV-associated chains.

Notes on this clone: Its target is unknown.

Germline values: CDR1 SGHTS, CDR2 YDEGEE. Between the trimmed V and J ends, which lost 1 base and 0 bases, there was a span of 5 bases. The CDR3 sequence is 15 residues long. This receptor was obtained from a woman aged 18-35 years in good health and CMV-seronegative. Specimen: PBMCs. The chain couples TRBV5-8 to TRBJ2-6, with D uncertain. The CDR3 DNA is TGTGCCAGCAGCTTGTTAATCTCTGGGGCCAACGTCCTGACTTTC. This gives the protein CASSLLISGANVLTF. Supplemented by reference TRBV5-8 and TRBJ2-6, the full variable domain reads EAGVTQSPTHLIKTRGQQATLRCSPISGHTSVYWYQQALGLGLQFLLWYDEGEERNRGNFPPRFSGRQFPNYSSELNVNALELEDSALYLCASSLLISGANVLTFGAGSRLTVL.